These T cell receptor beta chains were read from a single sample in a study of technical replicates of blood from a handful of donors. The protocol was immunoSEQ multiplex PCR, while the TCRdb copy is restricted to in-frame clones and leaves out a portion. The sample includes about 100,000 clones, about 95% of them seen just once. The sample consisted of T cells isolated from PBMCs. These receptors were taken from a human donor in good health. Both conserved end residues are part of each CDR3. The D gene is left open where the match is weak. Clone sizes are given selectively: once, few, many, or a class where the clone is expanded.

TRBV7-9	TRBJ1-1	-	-	TGTGCCAGCAGCCCACGGGGGGGGTGGACTGAAGCTTTCTTT	CASSPRGGWTEAFF
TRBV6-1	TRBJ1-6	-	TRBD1	TGTGCCAGCAGTGAAGCTTTCGGACAGGGGGTAAATTCACCCCTCCACTTT	CASSEAFGQGVNSPLHF
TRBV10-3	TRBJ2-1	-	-	TGTGCCATCACCACCCATGCCGGGACATCCAATGGGCAGTTCTTC	CAITTHAGTSNGQFF
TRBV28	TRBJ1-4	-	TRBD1	TGTGCCAGCTGGGGGACAGGGAGGACATCCTCGGAAAAACTGTTTTTT	CASWGTGRTSSEKLFF
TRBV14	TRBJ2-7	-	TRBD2	TGTGCCAGCAGCCAAGAGCCCGTCGGCGGGAGTCGTCTTAACTACGAGCAGTACTTC	CASSQEPVGGSRLNYEQYF
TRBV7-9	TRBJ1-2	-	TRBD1	TGTGCCAGCAGCTTATCAGGGGACAGGGAGAACTATGGCTACACCTTC	CASSLSGDRENYGYTF
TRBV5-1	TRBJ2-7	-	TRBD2	TGCGCCAGCAGCCCAACGGCGGGGGGATACGAGCAGTACTTC	CASSPTAGGYEQYF
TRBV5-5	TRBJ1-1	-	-	TGTGCCAGCAGCTTGGTCTTCACTGAAGCTTTCTTT	CASSLVFTEAFF
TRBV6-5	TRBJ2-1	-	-	TGTGCCAGCAGTCCAACGGGACTCACCTACAATGAGCAGTTCTTC	CASSPTGLTYNEQFF
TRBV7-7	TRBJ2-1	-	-	TGTGCCAGCAGCTTTATTAACGGGGAGCAGTTCTTC	CASSFINGEQFF
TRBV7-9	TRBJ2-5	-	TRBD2	TGTGCCAGCAGCTTCCCTAGCGGGAGGGCCGGAGAGACCCAGTACTTC	CASSFPSGRAGETQYF
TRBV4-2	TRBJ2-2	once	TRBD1	TGTGCCAGCAGCCAAGACCCGGGACAGGGTTCCGGGGAGCTGTTTTTT	CASSQDPGQGSGELFF
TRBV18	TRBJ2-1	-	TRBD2	TGTGCCAGCTCACCACCCGGCGCGGCGGGAGGCGACAATGAGCAGTTCTTC	CASSPPGAAGGDNEQFF
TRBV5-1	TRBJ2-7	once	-	TGCGCCAGCAGACTATTGACGAGAAGGAAAGAAAAAACGGACAAGAGCTACGAGCAGTACTTC	CASRLLTRRKEKTDKSYEQYF
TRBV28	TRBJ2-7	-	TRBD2	TGTGCCAGCAGTTTACGGGTCCTAGCGGGCCCCTTCCGGGCCGAGCAGTACTTC	CASSLRVLAGPFRAEQYF
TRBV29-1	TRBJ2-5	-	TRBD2	TGCAGCGTTCTTACTAGCGCCTTAAACCAAGAGACCCAGTACTTC	CSVLTSALNQETQYF
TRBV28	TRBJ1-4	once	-	TGTGCCAGCAAGGCAGGGGACGAAAAACTGTTTTTT	CASKAGDEKLFF
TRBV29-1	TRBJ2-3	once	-	TGCAGCGTTAACTATGACCCCTCGGGGGCAGATACGCAGTATTTT	CSVNYDPSGADTQYF
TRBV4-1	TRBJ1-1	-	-	TGCGCCAGCCAGGGGATCGGGAACACTGAAGCTTTCTTT	CASQGIGNTEAFF
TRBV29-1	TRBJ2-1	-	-	TGCAGCGTTGAAGATCTAAAGGGGCGGCCGTTCTTC	CSVEDLKGRPFF
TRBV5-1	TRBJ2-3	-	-	TGCGCCAGCAGCTTCTCTTATCTAGCTCGGTCAGATACGCAGTATTTT	CASSFSYLARSDTQYF
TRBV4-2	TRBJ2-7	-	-	TGTGCCAGCAGCCAAGGACACCTGAGCTCCTACGAGCAGTACTTC	CASSQGHLSSYEQYF
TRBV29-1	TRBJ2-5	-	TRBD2	TGCAGCGTTGTTGTAGTGACTAGCGGTGAGACCCAGTACTTC	CSVVVVTSGETQYF
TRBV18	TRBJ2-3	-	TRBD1	TGTGCCAGCTCACCACCCGGGGACAGGGCGAAAGATACGCAGTATTTT	CASSPPGDRAKDTQYF
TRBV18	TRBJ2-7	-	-	TGTGCCAGCTCACCGCCCTCAGGGTGGCAGGTCGAGCAGTACTTC	CASSPPSGWQVEQYF
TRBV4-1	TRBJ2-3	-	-	TGCGCCAGCTCGGACAAGTTCACAGATACGCAGTATTTT	CASSDKFTDTQYF
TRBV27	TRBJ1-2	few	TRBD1	TGTGCCAGCAGTTTAGGGCAGGGGGCTTATGGAGACTATGGCTACACCTTC	CASSLGQGAYGDYGYTF
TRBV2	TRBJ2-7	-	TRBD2	TGTGCTCTACAGAGCCAGCGGGGTCTTCGCTACGAGCAGTACTTC	CALQSQRGLRYEQYF
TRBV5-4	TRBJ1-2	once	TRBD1	TGTGCCAGCAGCTTGGCCGGACAGGGCTTCTATGGCTACACCTTC	CASSLAGQGFYGYTF
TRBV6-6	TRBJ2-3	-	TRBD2	TGTGCCAGCAGTTTGACTAGCGGCTTACCCACAGATACGCAGTATTTT	CASSLTSGLPTDTQYF
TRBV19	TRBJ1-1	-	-	TGTGCCAGTAGGCCACAACGGGGGAACACTGAAGCTTTCTTT	CASRPQRGNTEAFF
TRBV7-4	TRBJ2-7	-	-	TGTGCCAGCACCCAGGGGACAGCAGCGGGAGTAGGGTACGAGCAGTACTTC	CASTQGTAAGVGYEQYF
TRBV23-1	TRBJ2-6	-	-	TGCGCCAGCAGTCAAGGACCTGACAGACGGCCCACCTCTGGGGCCAACGTCCTGACTTTC	CASSQGPDRRPTSGANVLTF
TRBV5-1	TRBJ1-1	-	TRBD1	TGCGCCAGCAGCTTGGCCCAGGGCAGGGGGACTGAAGCTTTCTTT	CASSLAQGRGTEAFF
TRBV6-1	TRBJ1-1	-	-	TGTGCCACAAAAAGGGGGAACACTGAAGCTTTCTTT	CATKRGNTEAFF
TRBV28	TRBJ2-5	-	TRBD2	TGTGCCAGCAGTTTATCGGTCCTGCGCGGGGGACTTCAAGAGACCCAGTACTTC	CASSLSVLRGGLQETQYF
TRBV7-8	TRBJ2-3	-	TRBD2	TGTGCCAGCAGCTATAGCGGGAGGGCAGATACGCAGTATTTT	CASSYSGRADTQYF
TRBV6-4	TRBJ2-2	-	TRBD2	TGTGCCAGCAGTGACCGGGCGGGAGGGGCCAGAACCGGGGAGCTGTTTTTT	CASSDRAGGARTGELFF
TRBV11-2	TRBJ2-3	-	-	TGTGCCAGCAGCTTTGCCCTGGAGGCTTCCCGATTCTCAGATACGCAGTATTTT	CASSFALEASRFSDTQYF
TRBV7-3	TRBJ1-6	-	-	TGTGCCAGCAGCTTAACCGGGGGGGAGAGTTCACCCCTCCACTTT	CASSLTGGESSPLHF
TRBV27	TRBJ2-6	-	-	TGTGCCAGCAGTTCAGGGACATTGGCCGTCCTGACTTTC	CASSSGTLAVLTF
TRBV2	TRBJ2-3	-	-	TGTGCCAGCAGTATCAGGGGAGATACGCAGTATTTT	CASSIRGDTQYF
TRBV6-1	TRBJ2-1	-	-	TGTGCCAGCAGTGAGAGTGGTTACGCGTCCTACAATGAGCAGTTCTTC	CASSESGYASYNEQFF
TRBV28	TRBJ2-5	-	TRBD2	TGTGCCAGCAGCGGGCGGGTTTGGGGGGGAGTGGAGACCCAGTACTTC	CASSGRVWGGVETQYF
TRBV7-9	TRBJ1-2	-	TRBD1	TGTGCCAGCAGCTCTTGGCGGACAGGAGAAGGCACCTTC	CASSSWRTGEGTF
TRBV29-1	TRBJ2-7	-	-	TGCAGCGCGTATCAGGGGAGCTCCTACGAGCAGTACTTC	CSAYQGSSYEQYF
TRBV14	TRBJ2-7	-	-	TGTGCCAGCAGCCAAGATCATCACCGGACATACTCCTACGAGCAGTACTTC	CASSQDHHRTYSYEQYF
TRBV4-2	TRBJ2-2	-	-	TGTGCCAGCAGCCAAGATTCGCCAGGGGCTAACACCGGGGAGCTGTTTTTT	CASSQDSPGANTGELFF
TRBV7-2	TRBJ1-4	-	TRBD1	TGTGCCAGCAGCCGAAGCAGGGGGCTGGGAGAAAAACTGTTTTTT	CASSRSRGLGEKLFF
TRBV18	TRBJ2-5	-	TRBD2	TGTGCCAGCTCACCGTGGACTAGCGGTGCAGAGACCCAGTACTTC	CASSPWTSGAETQYF